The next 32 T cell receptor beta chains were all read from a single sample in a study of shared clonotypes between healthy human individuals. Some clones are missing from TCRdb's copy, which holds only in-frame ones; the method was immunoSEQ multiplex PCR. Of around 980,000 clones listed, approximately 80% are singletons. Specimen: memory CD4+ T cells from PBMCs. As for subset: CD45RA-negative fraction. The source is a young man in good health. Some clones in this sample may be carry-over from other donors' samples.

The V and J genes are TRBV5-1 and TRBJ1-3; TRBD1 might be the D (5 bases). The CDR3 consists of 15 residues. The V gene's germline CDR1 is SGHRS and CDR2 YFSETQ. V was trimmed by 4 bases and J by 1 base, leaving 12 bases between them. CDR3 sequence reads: CASSLTGTSGNTIYF. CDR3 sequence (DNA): TGCGCCAGCAGCCTCACCGGGACGTCTGGAAACACCATATATTTT.

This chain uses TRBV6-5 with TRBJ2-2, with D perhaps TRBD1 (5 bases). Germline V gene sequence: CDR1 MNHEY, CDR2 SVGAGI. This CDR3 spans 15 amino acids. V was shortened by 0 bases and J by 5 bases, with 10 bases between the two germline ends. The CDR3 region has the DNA TGTGCCAGCAGTTACTCGCAGGGATGGACCGGGGAGCTGTTTTTT. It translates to CASSYSQGWTGELFF.

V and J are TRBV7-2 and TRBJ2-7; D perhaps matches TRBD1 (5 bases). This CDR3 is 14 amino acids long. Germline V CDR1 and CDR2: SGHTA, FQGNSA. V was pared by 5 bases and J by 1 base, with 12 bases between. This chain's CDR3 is CASSAWTQSYEQYF. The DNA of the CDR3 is TGTGCCAGCAGCGCCTGGACACAATCCTACGAGCAGTACTTC.

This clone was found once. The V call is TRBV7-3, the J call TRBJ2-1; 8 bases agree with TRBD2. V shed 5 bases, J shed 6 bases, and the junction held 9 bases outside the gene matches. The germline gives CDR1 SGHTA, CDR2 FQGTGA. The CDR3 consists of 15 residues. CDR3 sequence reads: CASSPDYRGGNEQFF. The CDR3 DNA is TGTGCCAGCAGCCCAGACTACCGGGGGGGCAATGAGCAGTTCTTC.

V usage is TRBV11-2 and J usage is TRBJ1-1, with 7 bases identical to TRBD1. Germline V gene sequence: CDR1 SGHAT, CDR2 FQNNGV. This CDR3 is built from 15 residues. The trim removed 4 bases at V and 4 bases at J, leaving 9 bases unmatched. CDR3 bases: TGTGCCAGCAGCTCCCCCCGGACAGGCGGCACTGAAGCTTTCTTT. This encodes CASSSPRTGGTEAFF.

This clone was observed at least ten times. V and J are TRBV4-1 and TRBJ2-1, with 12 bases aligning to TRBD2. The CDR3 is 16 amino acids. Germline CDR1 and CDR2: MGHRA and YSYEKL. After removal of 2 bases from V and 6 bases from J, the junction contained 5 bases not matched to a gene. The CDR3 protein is CASSQPGTSGSNEQFF. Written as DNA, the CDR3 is TGCGCCAGCAGCCAACCCGGGACTAGCGGGTCCAATGAGCAGTTCTTC.

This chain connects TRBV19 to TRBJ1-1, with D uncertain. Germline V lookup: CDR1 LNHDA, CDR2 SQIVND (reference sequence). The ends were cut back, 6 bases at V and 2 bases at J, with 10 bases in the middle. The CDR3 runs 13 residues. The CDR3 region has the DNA TGTGCCAGTAGCCCAGAGGGAAACACTGAAGCTTTCTTT. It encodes CASSPEGNTEAFF. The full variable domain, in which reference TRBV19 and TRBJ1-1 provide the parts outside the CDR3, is DGGITQSPKYLFRKEGQNVTLSCEQNLNHDAMYWYRQDPGQGLRLIYYSQIVNDFQKGDIAEGYSVSREKKESFPLTVTSAQKNPTAFYLCASSPEGNTEAFFGQGTRLTVV.

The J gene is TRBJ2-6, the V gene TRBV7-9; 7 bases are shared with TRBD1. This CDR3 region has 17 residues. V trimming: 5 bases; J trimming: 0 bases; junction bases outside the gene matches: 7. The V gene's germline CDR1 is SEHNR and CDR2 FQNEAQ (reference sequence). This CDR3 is CASSRYDRDSGANVLTF. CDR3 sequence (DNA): TGTGCCAGCAGCCGATACGACAGGGACTCTGGGGCCAACGTCCTGACTTTC.

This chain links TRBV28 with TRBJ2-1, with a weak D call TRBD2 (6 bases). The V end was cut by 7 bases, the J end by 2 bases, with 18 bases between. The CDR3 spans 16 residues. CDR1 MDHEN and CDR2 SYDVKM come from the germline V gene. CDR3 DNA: TGTGCCAGCATCGGGTCGGCGGGAAGGGCCTACAATGAGCAGTTCTTC. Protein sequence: CASIGSAGRAYNEQFF.

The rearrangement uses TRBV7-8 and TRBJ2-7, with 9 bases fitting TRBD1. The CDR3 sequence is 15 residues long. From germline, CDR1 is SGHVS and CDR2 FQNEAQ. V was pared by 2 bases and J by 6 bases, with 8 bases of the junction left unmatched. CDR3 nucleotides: TGTGCCAGCAGCTTATCAGGGACAGGGATAGTCGAGCAGTACTTC. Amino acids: CASSLSGTGIVEQYF.

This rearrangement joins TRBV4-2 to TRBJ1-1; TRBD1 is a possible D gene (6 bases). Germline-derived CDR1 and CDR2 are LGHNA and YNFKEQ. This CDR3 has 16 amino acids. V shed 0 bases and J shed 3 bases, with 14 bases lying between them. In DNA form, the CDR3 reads TGTGCCAGCAGCCAAGATAGGGGGAGGAGGGACACTGAAGCTTTCTTT. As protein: CASSQDRGRRDTEAFF.

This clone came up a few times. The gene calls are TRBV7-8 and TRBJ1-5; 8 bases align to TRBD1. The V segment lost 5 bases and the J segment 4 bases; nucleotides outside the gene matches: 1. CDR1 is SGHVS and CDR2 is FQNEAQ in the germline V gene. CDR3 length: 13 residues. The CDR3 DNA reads TGTGCCAGCAGCCGGACAGGGAATCAGCCCCAGCATTTT. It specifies CASSRTGNQPQHF.

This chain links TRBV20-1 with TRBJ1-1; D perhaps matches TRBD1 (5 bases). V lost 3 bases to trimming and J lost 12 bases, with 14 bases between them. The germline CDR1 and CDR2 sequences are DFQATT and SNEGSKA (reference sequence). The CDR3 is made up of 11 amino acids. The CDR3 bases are TGCAGTGCTAGGCTGGGGGAGGCAACTTTCTTT. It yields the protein CSARLGEATFF.

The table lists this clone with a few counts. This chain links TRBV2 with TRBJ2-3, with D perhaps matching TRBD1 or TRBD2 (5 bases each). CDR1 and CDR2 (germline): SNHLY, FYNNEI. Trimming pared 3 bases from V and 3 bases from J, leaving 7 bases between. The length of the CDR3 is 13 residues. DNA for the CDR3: TGTGCCAGCAGTGACAGGGAGACAGATACGCAGTATTTT. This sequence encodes CASSDRETDTQYF.

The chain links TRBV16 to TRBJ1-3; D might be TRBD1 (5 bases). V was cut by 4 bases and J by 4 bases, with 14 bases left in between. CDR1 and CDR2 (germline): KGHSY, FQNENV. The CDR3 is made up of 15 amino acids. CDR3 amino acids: CASSPGTRTGNTIYF. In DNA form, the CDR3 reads TGTGCCAGCAGCCCGGGGACGCGGACAGGAAACACCATATATTTT.

The CDR3 protein is CASSYDTYGYTF. As DNA, the CDR3 is TGTGCCAGCAGCTATGACACGTATGGCTACACCTTC. V and J are TRBV11-2 and TRBJ1-2, with unresolved D. CDR1 SGHAT and CDR2 FQNNGV come from the germline V gene. This CDR3 is built from 12 residues. Trimming left V 4 bases short and J 5 bases short, with 8 bases between.

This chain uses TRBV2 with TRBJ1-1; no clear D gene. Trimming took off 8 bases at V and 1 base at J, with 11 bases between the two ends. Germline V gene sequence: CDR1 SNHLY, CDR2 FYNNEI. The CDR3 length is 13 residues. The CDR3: CASRPLGNTEAFF. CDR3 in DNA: TGTGCCAGCCGTCCCCTGGGGAACACTGAAGCTTTCTTT.

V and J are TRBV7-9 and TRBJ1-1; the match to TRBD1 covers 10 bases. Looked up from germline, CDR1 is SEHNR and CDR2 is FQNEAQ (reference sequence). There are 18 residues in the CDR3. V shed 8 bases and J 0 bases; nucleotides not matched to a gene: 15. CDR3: CASPSGTGAWSMNTEAFF. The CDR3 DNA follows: TGTGCCAGCCCCTCCGGGACAGGGGCTTGGAGCATGAACACTGAAGCTTTCTTT. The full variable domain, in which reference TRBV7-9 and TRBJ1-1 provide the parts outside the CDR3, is DTGVSQNPRHKITKRGQNVTFRCDPISEHNRLYWYRQTLGQGPEFLTYFQNEAQLEKSRLLSDRFSAERPKGSFSTLEIQRTEQGDSAMYLCASPSGTGAWSMNTEAFFGQGTRLTVV.

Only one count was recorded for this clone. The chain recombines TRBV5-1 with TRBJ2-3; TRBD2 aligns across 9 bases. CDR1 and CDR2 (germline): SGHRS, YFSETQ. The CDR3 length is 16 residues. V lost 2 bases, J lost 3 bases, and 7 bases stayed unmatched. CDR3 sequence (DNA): TGCGCCAGCAGCTTATATATTAGCGGGAGTACAGATACGCAGTATTTT. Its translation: CASSLYISGSTDTQYF.

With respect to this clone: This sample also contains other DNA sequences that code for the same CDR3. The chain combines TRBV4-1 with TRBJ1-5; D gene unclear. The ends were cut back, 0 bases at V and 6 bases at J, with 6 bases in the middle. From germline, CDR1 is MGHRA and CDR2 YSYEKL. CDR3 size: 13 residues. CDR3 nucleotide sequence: TGCGCCAGCAGCCAAGATTTGGGTCAGCCCCAGCATTTT. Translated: CASSQDLGQPQHF.

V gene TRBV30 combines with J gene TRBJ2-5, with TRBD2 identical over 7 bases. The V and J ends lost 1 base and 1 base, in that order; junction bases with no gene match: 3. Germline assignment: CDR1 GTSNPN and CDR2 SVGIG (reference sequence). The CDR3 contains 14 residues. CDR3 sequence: CAWSGASGQETQYF. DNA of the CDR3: TGTGCCTGGAGTGGAGCTAGCGGCCAAGAGACCCAGTACTTC.

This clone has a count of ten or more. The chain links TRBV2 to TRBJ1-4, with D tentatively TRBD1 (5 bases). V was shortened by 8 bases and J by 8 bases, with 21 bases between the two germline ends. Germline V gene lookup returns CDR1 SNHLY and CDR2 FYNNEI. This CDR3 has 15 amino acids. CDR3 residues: CASLALEGAGEKLFF. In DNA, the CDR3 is TGTGCCAGCCTAGCACTCGAAGGGGCTGGGGAAAAACTGTTTTTT. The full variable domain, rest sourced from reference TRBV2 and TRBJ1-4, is EPEVTQTPSHQVTQMGQEVILRCVPISNHLYFYWYRQILGQKVEFLVSFYNNEISEKSEIFDDQFSVERPDGSNFTLKIRSTKLEDSAMYFCASLALEGAGEKLFFGSGTQLSVL.

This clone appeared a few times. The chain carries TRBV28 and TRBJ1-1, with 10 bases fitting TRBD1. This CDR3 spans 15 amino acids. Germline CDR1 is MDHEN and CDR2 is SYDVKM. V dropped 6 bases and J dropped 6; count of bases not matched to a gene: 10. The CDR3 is CASSPRQGAIAEAFF. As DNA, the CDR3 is TGTGCCAGCAGCCCAAGACAGGGGGCGATAGCTGAAGCTTTCTTT.

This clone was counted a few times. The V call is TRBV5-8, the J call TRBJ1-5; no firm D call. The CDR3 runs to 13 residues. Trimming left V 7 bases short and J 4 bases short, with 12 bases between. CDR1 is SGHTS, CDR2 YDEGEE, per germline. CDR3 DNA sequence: TGTGCCAGCGGTCCCGACGGGAATCAGCCCCAGCATTTT. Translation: CASGPDGNQPQHF.

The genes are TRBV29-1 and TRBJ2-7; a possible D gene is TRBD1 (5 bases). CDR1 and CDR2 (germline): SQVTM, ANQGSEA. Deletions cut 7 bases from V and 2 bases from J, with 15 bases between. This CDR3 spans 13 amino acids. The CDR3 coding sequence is TGCAGCGGCGGACACCCCGGAACCTACGAGCAGTACTTC. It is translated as CSGGHPGTYEQYF.

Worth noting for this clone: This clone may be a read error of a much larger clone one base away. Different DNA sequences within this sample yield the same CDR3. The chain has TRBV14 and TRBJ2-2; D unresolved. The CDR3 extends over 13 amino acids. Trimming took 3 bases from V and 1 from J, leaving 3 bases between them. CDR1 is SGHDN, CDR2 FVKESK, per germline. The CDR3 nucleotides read TGTGCCAGCAGCCACCTGAACACCGGGGAGCTGTTTTTT. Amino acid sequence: CASSHLNTGELFF. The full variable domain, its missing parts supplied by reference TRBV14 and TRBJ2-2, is EAGVTQFPSHSVIEKGQTVTLRCDPISGHDNLYWYRRVMGKEIKFLLHFVKESKQDESGMPNNRFLAERTGGTYSTLKVQPAELEDSGVYFCASSHLNTGELFFGEGSRLTVL.

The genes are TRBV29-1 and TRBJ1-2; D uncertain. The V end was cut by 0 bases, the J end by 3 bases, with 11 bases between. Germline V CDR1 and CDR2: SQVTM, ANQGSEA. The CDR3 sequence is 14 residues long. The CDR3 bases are TGCAGCGTTGAAGATTTAGGTTTTGACTATGGCTACACCTTC. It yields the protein CSVEDLGFDYGYTF.

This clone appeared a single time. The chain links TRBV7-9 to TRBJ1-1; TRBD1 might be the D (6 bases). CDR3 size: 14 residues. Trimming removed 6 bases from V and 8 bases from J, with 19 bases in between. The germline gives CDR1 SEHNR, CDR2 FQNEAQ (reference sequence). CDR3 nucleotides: TGTGCCAGCAGTGTACCGGGACAATCACGGGAAGCTTTCTTT. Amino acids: CASSVPGQSREAFF.

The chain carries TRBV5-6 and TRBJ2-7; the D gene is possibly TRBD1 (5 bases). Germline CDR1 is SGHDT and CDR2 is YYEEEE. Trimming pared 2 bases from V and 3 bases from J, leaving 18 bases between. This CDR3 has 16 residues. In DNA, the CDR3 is TGTGCCAGCAGCTTAGGAACAGGTAGGGTCTTCTACGAGCAGTACTTC. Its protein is CASSLGTGRVFYEQYF.

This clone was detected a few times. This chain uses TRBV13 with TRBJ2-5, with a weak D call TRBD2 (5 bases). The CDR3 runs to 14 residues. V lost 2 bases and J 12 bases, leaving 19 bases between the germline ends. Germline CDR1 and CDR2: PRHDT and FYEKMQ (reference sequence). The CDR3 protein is CASSLPLLVLGEYF. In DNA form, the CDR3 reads TGTGCCAGCAGCTTACCCCTACTAGTTTTAGGTGAGTACTTC.

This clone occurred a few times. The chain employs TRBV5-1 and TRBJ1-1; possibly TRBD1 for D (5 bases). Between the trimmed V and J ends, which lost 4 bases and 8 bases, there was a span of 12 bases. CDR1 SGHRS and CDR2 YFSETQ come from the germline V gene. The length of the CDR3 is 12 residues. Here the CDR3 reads CASSAAGVEAFF. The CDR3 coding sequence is TGCGCCAGCAGCGCGGCGGGGGTAGAAGCTTTCTTT.

CDR3 DNA: TGTGCCAGCAGCCCCCGGACTAGCGGGAGGCTCTACGAGCAGTACTTC. This codes for CASSPRTSGRLYEQYF. The chain links TRBV4-2 to TRBJ2-7, with TRBD2 identical over 14 bases. The CDR3 runs 16 residues. V trimming: 4 bases; J trimming: 3 bases; junction bases outside the gene matches: 5. Per the germline V gene, CDR1 is LGHNA and CDR2 is YNFKEQ.